The clone carrying this TCR beta chain was seen a handful of times. Its antigen is as yet unknown. The source of the sample is a study of OX40 agonist ivuxolimab in advanced cancers. As for the study in general: The dose of intravenous ivuxolimab that patients received every 2 weeks ranged from 0.01 to 10 mg/kg. Three patients responded partially, comprising one with hepatocellular carcinoma and two with cutaneous melanoma.

The germline V gene encodes CDR1 LGHNA and CDR2 YNFKEQ. This CDR3 has 16 residues. V dropped 0 bases and J dropped 0 bases, with 6 bases sitting between them. Clones were read by immunoSEQ multiplex PCR, and TCRdb kept only the in-frame ones, dropping some. The sample holds around 47,000 clones, 80% seen once. Findings and caveats of the study: On average, a greater number of expanded clones characterised CD8+ T cells relative to CD4+.

This receptor was obtained from an adult with an advanced solid tumor such as melanoma, head and neck, liver or kidney cancer. Sequenced material: CD4+ or CD8+ T cells sorted from blood, taken in a trial of the OX40 agonist ivuxolimab. The rearrangement joins TRBV4-2 to TRBJ1-6; D remains ambiguous. CDR3 amino acids: CASSQEGSSYNSPLHF. The CDR3 bases are TGTGCCAGCAGCCAAGAAGGAAGCTCCTATAATTCACCCCTCCACTTT.